This TCR beta chain came from a study of T-cell memory formation after mild COVID-19. Background on the study: TCR clusters were mostly confined to one donor each. General study findings and limits: The study found contracting CD4+ clones mainly in CM and EM and contracting CD8+ clones in EMRA.

The table lists this clonotype with many counts. What it binds is unknown. MiXCR, run by TCRdb on the 5' RACE reads, gives a single entry per CDR3 protein. The sample carries fewer than 400,000 distinct CDR3 sequences, about 15% recorded once. Germline loops: CDR1 LGHNA, CDR2 YSLEER. The length of the CDR3 is 13 residues. The germline V and J ends were trimmed by 0 bases and 5 bases, with 5 bases remaining between them. The V gene is TRBV4-3, the J gene TRBJ2-1; D remains unclear. This clonotype was sampled from a man aged 18-30 years who had mild COVID-19 (a few samples of this study predate the infection). Cell type and time point are not known. Material: PBMCs or a T cell subset sorted from them (not recorded which). The CDR3 DNA reads TGCGCCAGCAGCCAAGATTGGGACAATGAGCAGTTCTTC. It yields the protein CASSQDWDNEQFF.